Described below is a single T cell receptor (beta chain) sequence and its context. The sample belongs to a study of blood T cell repertoires in COVID-19. Overall study: Specimens from acute and convalescent COVID-19 originated in the United States, Italy and Spain.

V lost 1 base to trimming and J lost 0 bases; unmatched junction nucleotides: 5. From germline, CDR1 is LGHNA and CDR2 YSLEER. CDR3 length equals 17 residues. Assay used: immunoSEQ multiplex PCR; TCRdb lists only in-frame clones, some missing. The sample has roughly 110,000 clones, around 88% seen once. The V gene is TRBV4-3, the J gene TRBJ2-1; 8 bases are a match to TRBD2. The receptor's source is a man aged 50 to 59 with active or convalescent COVID-19. Sequencing was done on a sample of peripheral blood. The CDR3 sequence: CASSQVQLAVSYNEQFF. In DNA form, the CDR3 reads TGCGCCAGCAGCCAAGTTCAACTAGCGGTCTCCTACAATGAGCAGTTCTTC.